These 9 T cell receptor beta chains share one sample of origin, sequenced in a study of PD-1 blockade in classical Hodgkin lymphoma. Repertoires were generated with immunoSEQ multiplex PCR, while TCRdb's copy carries only in-frame clones and drops some. The table shows roughly 100,000 clones, with 85% to 90% occurring only once. All patients relapsed after autologous stem cell transplantation, and brentuximab vedotin exposure varied. This material consisted of peripheral blood mononuclear cells (PBMCs), taken before the second cycle of nivolumab. These receptors were collected from a human donor with classical Hodgkin lymphoma.

V gene TRBV6-5 combines with J gene TRBJ1-5, with a possible D match to TRBD1 (5 bases). The germline V gene encodes CDR1 MNHEY and CDR2 SVGAGI. V dropped 5 bases and J dropped 5 bases, with 13 bases sitting between them. CDR3 length: 14 amino acids. In nucleotides, the CDR3 is TGTGCCAGCAGTGACGGGACTCTCGATCAGCCCCAGCATTTT. Residues: CASSDGTLDQPQHF.

The rearrangement uses TRBV7-2 and TRBJ2-5; D remains ambiguous. This CDR3 comprises 14 residues. CDR1 and CDR2 from the germline V gene are SGHTA and FQGNSA. The V end was cut by 1 base, the J end by 7 bases, with 13 bases between. The CDR3 DNA reads TGTGCCAGCAGCTTAGATCATCCCTCGGGGACCCAGTACTTC. It yields the protein CASSLDHPSGTQYF.

The V call is TRBV6-5, the J call TRBJ2-3; D is possibly TRBD2 (6 bases). Trimming shortened V by 9 bases and J by 4 bases, and 17 bases separated the two germline ends. This CDR3 region has 14 residues. CDR1 and CDR2 (germline): MNHEY, SVGAGI. CDR3 nucleotide sequence: TGTGCCAGGGGGAGCACAGGCGGGGCAGATACGCAGTATTTT. This encodes CARGSTGGADTQYF.

V and J are TRBV6-6 and TRBJ1-2; D call uncertain. Looked up from germline, CDR1 is MNHNY and CDR2 is SVGAGI (reference sequence). The CDR3 runs to 15 residues. The germline V and J ends were trimmed by 5 bases and 6 bases, with 19 bases remaining between them. The CDR3 spells CASSQRTVLIHGYTF. CDR3 sequence (DNA): TGTGCCAGCAGTCAAAGGACGGTTTTGATCCATGGCTACACCTTC.

The chain is built from TRBV6-5 and TRBJ2-3; the match to TRBD2 covers 9 bases. The CDR3 totals 16 residues. Per germline, CDR1 MNHEY and CDR2 SVGAGI. J gave up 9 bases and V 0 bases, and 10 bases lay outside the gene matches. The CDR3 bases are TGTGCCAGCAGTTACTCGGGTGGCGGGGGGGCTGACACGCAGTATTTT. This translates into CASSYSGGGGADTQYF.

This chain links TRBV6-5 with TRBJ1-2, with D possibly TRBD1 on 5 matching bases. The CDR3 totals 13 residues. The germline V gene encodes CDR1 MNHEY and CDR2 SVGAGI. Trimming pared 5 bases from V and 3 bases from J, leaving 10 bases between. In DNA form, the CDR3 reads TGTGCCAGCAGTACCGACAGAGACTATGGCTACACCTTC. Its protein is CASSTDRDYGYTF.

The rearrangement uses TRBV25-1 and TRBJ2-7; tentatively, D is TRBD1 (6 bases). V was trimmed by 2 bases and J by 4 bases, leaving 15 bases between them. Per the germline V gene, CDR1 is MGHDK and CDR2 is SYGVNS. The CDR3 loop spans 15 amino acids. The CDR3 spells CASSEGQLLLYEQYF. The CDR3 nucleotides are TGTGCCAGCAGTGAAGGACAGCTTCTATTATACGAGCAGTACTTC.

This clone has only one observation. This sequence joins TRBV30 and TRBJ1-4; no definite D call. The V and J ends lost 2 bases and 7 bases respectively, with 11 bases between them. The CDR3 contains 13 residues. Germline V gene data show CDR1 as GTSNPN and CDR2 as SVGIG (reference sequence). In DNA, the CDR3 is TGTGCCTGGAGTATGGAAGGTGCTGAAAAACTGTTTTTT. This encodes CAWSMEGAEKLFF.

The J gene is TRBJ1-4, the V gene TRBV7-8; TRBD1 matches at 7 bases. The germline CDR1 and CDR2 sequences are SGHVS and FQNEAQ. This CDR3 comprises 15 residues. With V trimmed by 3 bases and J by 5 bases, 6 bases remained unmatched. The CDR3 region is CASSFWDSPNEKLFF. The CDR3 DNA reads as TGTGCCAGCAGCTTCTGGGACAGTCCAAATGAAAAACTGTTTTTT. The entire variable domain, with the rest obtained from reference TRBV7-8 and TRBJ1-4, is as follows: GAGVSQSPRYKVAKRGQDVALRCDPISGHVSLFWYQQALGQGPEFLTYFQNEAQLDKSGLPSDRFFAERPEGSVSTLKIQRTQQEDSAVYLCASSFWDSPNEKLFFGSGTQLSVL.